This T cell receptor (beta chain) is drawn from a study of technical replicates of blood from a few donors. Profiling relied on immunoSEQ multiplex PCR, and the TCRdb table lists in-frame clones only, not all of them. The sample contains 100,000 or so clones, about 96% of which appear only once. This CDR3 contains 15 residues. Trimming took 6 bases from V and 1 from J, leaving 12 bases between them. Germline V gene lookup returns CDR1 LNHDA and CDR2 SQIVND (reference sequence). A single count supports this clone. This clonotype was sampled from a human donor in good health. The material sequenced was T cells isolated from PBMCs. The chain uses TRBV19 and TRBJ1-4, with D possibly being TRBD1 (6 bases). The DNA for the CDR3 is TGTGCCAGTAGGTTTAACAGGGTAACTAATGAAAAACTGTTTTTT. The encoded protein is CASRFNRVTNEKLFF.